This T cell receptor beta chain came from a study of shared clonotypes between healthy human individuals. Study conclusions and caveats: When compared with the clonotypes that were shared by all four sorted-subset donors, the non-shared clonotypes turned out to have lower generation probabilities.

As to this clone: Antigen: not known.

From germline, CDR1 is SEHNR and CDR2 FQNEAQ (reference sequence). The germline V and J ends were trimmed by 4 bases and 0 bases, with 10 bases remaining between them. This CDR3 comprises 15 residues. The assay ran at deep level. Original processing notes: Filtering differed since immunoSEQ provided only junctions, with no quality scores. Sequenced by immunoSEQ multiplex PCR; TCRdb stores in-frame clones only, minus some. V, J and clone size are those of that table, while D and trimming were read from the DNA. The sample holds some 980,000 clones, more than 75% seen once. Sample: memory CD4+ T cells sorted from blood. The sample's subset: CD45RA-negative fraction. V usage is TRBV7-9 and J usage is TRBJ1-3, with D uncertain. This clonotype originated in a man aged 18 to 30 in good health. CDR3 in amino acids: CASSSPAYSGNTIYF. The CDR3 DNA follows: TGTGCCAGCAGCTCTCCAGCCTACTCTGGAAACACCATATATTTT.